Below are 10 T cell receptor beta chains sequenced from a single sample in a study of T cell repertoires in cytomegalovirus infection (dated by TCRdb to 2018 to 2020). The intended sense of this specimen's treatment or condition label: in vitro stimulation with specific CMV peptide epitopes to enrich CMV-specific T cells. The sequencer was an Illumina HiSeq 1500. TCRdb trimmed public reads at Q25 via fastp, called clones via MiXCR and kept in-frame beta chains. For every CDR3 protein sequence, its rows merge into one entry that carries the most common genes and DNA. The sample records around 540,000 distinct CDR3 sequences, around 30% of which are singletons. Around a sixth of the sample is in the top ten clones. Their recognized antigens are unknown. This specimen consisted of cultured PBMCs, obtained from culture after CMV antigen stimulation. The receptors shown here come from a human donor in good health (CMV status not recorded). Some clones in this sample may be carry-over from other donors' samples.

The chain combines TRBV7-6 with TRBJ1-6; 7 nucleotides align to TRBD1. Per germline, CDR1 SGHVS and CDR2 FNYEAQ. The junction had 6 bases not matched to a gene; V was cut back by 6 bases and J by 7 bases. The CDR3 extends over 14 amino acids. CDR3 DNA: TGTGCCAGCAGGAGGGACAGTGGAAATTCACCCCTCCACTTT. This encodes CASRRDSGNSPLHF.

This clonotype was recorded a few times. The chain carries TRBV5-5 and TRBJ1-1; possibly TRBD1 for D (5 bases). This CDR3 has 13 residues. Trimming removed 4 bases at V and 3 bases at J, with 10 bases between. Germline CDR1 and CDR2: SGHKS and YYEKEE (reference sequence). The CDR3: CASSQEGYTEAFF. CDR3 DNA: TGTGCCAGCAGCCAGGAGGGGTACACTGAAGCTTTCTTT.

The chain employs TRBV6-1 and TRBJ2-2; D is uncertain. V was shortened by 8 bases and J by 1 base, with 8 bases between the two germline ends. Per germline, CDR1 MNHNS and CDR2 SASEGT. This CDR3 has 13 amino acids. The CDR3 reads CASWQMNTGELFF. In nucleotides, the CDR3 is TGTGCCAGCTGGCAGATGAACACCGGGGAGCTGTTTTTT.

The chain has TRBV27 and TRBJ2-2; D gene ambiguous. Germline V gene lookup returns CDR1 MNHEY and CDR2 SMNVEV (reference sequence). V was trimmed by 7 bases and J by 5 bases, leaving 11 bases between them. The length of the CDR3 is 13 residues. The CDR3 protein is CASTADGTGELFF. The CDR3 DNA is TGTGCCAGCACCGCCGACGGAACCGGGGAGCTGTTTTTT.

The chain combines TRBV19 with TRBJ1-3; 7 positions agree with TRBD1. Trimming at V came to 7 bases and at J to 0 bases, leaving 12 bases not matched to a gene. The germline gives CDR1 LNHDA, CDR2 SQIVND (reference sequence). The CDR3 runs to 17 residues. The CDR3 reads CASTRGDSLRSGNTIYF. The CDR3 DNA reads TGTGCCAGTACCCGGGGGGACAGCCTTCGCTCTGGAAACACCATATATTTT.

There are many counts of this clonotype. The gene calls are TRBV7-2 and TRBJ2-7; D is possibly TRBD2 (6 bases). CDR1 and CDR2 (germline): SGHTA, FQGNSA. The V and J ends lost 5 bases and 4 bases respectively, with 18 bases between them. The CDR3 runs 15 residues. In DNA form, the CDR3 reads TGTGCCAGCAGCCTAGGGACTCAACGGTTTTACGAGCAGTACGTC. Translation: CASSLGTQRFYEQYV.

The rearrangement joins TRBV6-1 to TRBJ1-1; D may be TRBD1 (5 bases). Germline CDR1 MNHNS, CDR2 SASEGT. With 5 bases removed from V and 0 bases from J, the gap between germline ends came to 16 bases. This CDR3 is built from 16 residues. CDR3 nucleotide sequence: TGTGCCAGCAGTACACCTAAGGGGCAGCTGAACACTGAAGCTTTCTTT. Residues: CASSTPKGQLNTEAFF.

This clonotype has a handful of counts. V gene TRBV12-3 or TRBV12-4 combines with J gene TRBJ1-5; 7 bases agree with TRBD1. The CDR3 loop spans 14 amino acids. Unmatched junction bases numbered 8, after V lost 6 bases and J lost 6 bases. The CDR3: CASRRGTALQPQHF. In DNA form, the CDR3 reads TGTGCCAGCAGAAGGGGGACAGCCCTTCAGCCCCAGCATTTT.

CDR3 loop: CATSNRDSQTLTYEQYF. The CDR3 nucleotides are TGTGCCACCAGCAACCGGGACAGCCAAACACTTACCTACGAGCAGTACTTC. The chain combines TRBV15 with TRBJ2-7; TRBD1 matches at 7 bases. Germline V CDR1 and CDR2: LNHNV, YYDKDF (reference sequence). This CDR3 comprises 17 residues. Trimming cost V 4 bases and J 2 bases; bases outside gene matches: 14.

The rearrangement links TRBV14 to TRBJ2-1; D not resolved. CDR3 length: 13 amino acids. The germline V gene has CDR1 SGHDN and CDR2 FVKESK. V shed 5 bases and J shed 8 bases, with 13 bases lying between them. CDR3 nucleotide sequence: TGTGCCAGCAGCGGATGGGAAGGGCATGAGCAGTTCTTC. Translation gives CASSGWEGHEQFF.